The 10 T cell receptor beta chains given below trace back to one sample, sequenced in a study of T-cell reconstitution after alpha-beta-depleted transplantation in children (dated by TCRdb to 2016 to 2017). Read against the paper, the sample's treatment or condition label means: allogeneic hematopoietic cell transplantation with graft depleted of TCRalphabeta T cells and CD19 B cells. Library preparation was by PCR. Data came from an Illumina HiSeq 2500. TCR library preparation used molecular barcoding, with unique molecular identifiers applied to normalize quantification of the TCRbeta repertoire. The public reads were run again by TCRdb, first through fastp at Q25 and then through MiXCR, and only productive beta chains were kept. Entries are consolidated by CDR3 protein sequence, retaining the most common genes and DNA. Recorded for this sample are 610,000 or so distinct CDR3 sequences; 25% to 30% of them occurred a single time. Around a third of the sample is held by the ten biggest clonotypes.

The sample in question was PBMCs, obtained before TCRalphabeta/CD19-depleted stem cell transplant. Receptor source: a boy in the first two years of life with Wiskott-Aldrich syndrome, due to receive a stem cell transplant.

V and J are TRBV5-1 and TRBJ2-7, with 14 nucleotides matching TRBD2. CDR3 size: 16 residues. Per the germline V gene, CDR1 is SGHRS and CDR2 is YFSETQ. With 4 bases clipped from V and 5 bases from J, the junction kept 8 bases outside the gene matches. The CDR3 is CASSRGPGLAGDEQYF. CDR3 coding DNA: TGCGCCAGCAGCAGGGGACCGGGACTAGCGGGAGACGAGCAGTACTTC.

This clonotype was seen a single time. This chain connects TRBV6-1 to TRBJ1-2, with 7 positions matching TRBD1. The CDR3 covers 15 residues. Trimming took 6 bases from V and 0 from J; bases not matched to a gene: 7. CDR1 is MNHNS and CDR2 is SASEGT in the germline V gene. The chain's CDR3 is CASRQGTRTNYGYTF. CDR3 bases: TGTGCCAGCAGACAGGGGACACGGACTAACTATGGCTACACCTTC.

V gene TRBV29-1 combines with J gene TRBJ2-5, with a tentative D call TRBD2 (5 bases). The V gene's germline CDR1 is SQVTM and CDR2 ANQGSEA. The CDR3 is made up of 12 amino acids. Between the trimmed V and J ends, which lost 4 bases and 3 bases, there was a span of 9 bases. This CDR3 reads CSVGTGEETQYF. As DNA, the CDR3 is TGCAGCGTTGGGACTGGAGAAGAGACCCAGTACTTC.

The CDR3 loop reads CASSQATKNIQYF. The CDR3 coding sequence is TGTGCCAGCAGCCAGGCTACAAAAAACATTCAGTACTTC. This rearrangement joins TRBV3-1 to TRBJ2-4; D ambiguous. The germline gives CDR1 LGHDT, CDR2 YNNKEL (reference sequence). The V and J ends lost 3 bases and 4 bases respectively, with 7 bases between them. This CDR3 spans 13 amino acids.

J is TRBJ2-1 and V is TRBV12-5, with 8 bases that match TRBD2. This CDR3 spans 15 amino acids. Looked up from germline, CDR1 is LGHNT and CDR2 is FRNRAP. V shed 1 base and J 8 bases; nucleotides not matched to a gene: 7. The CDR3 DNA is TGTGCTAGTGGTTTGGGGACTAGCCCGGTATATGAGCAGTTCTTC. Translation: CASGLGTSPVYEQFF.

This clonotype was counted only a few times. The rearrangement joins TRBV5-5 to TRBJ1-1; D is possibly TRBD1 (6 bases). Trimming removed 1 base at V and 3 bases at J, with 13 bases between. Germline CDR1 is SGHKS and CDR2 is YYEKEE (reference sequence). This CDR3 has 15 amino acids. CDR3 DNA sequence: TGTGCCAGCAGCTTGAGGGGGGGGCCCGACACTGAAGCTTTCTTT. It is translated as CASSLRGGPDTEAFF.

The rearrangement joins TRBV9 to TRBJ2-7; no reliable D call. Trimming left V 0 bases short and J 0 bases short, with 10 bases between. Per germline, CDR1 SGDLS and CDR2 YYNGEE. The CDR3 sequence is 15 residues long. DNA of the CDR3: TGTGCCAGCAGCGTAGGGGGTAGAGGCTCCTACGAGCAGTACTTC. It specifies CASSVGGRGSYEQYF.

J is TRBJ2-1 and V is TRBV25-1; 8 nucleotides align to TRBD2. The J segment lost 10 bases and the V segment lost 6 bases, leaving 11 bases of the junction unmatched. Germline V lookup: CDR1 MGHDK, CDR2 SYGVNS. This CDR3 is built from 14 residues. In DNA form, the CDR3 reads TGTGCCAGCAGCCAAAGCGGGGGTCGGGACGAGCAGTTCTTC. Protein sequence: CASSQSGGRDEQFF.

This clonotype was seen only a few times. J is TRBJ1-1 and V is TRBV12-3 or TRBV12-4; the D is unclear. V shed 2 bases and J shed 0 bases, with 13 bases lying between them. The CDR3 spans 16 residues. CDR3 amino acids: CASSLSAGLMNTEAFF. DNA of the CDR3: TGTGCCAGCAGTTTAAGCGCAGGACTGATGAACACTGAAGCTTTCTTT.

V is TRBV20-1 and J is TRBJ2-3, with 12 positions matching TRBD2. Trimming removed 8 bases from V and 6 bases from J; junction bases left unmatched: 12. The length of the CDR3 is 15 residues. The germline V gene has CDR1 DFQATT and CDR2 SNEGSKA (reference sequence). The CDR3 nucleotides read TGCAGTCCCGAGACTAGCGGGAGAAGGGGGGATACGCAGTATTTT. Translation: CSPETSGRRGDTQYF.